These T cell receptor beta chains were read from a single sample in a study of blood T cell repertoires in COVID-19. Here immunoSEQ multiplex PCR was the method, and the copy in TCRdb shows in-frame clones only, minus some. This table has a few hundred thousand clones, 88% appearing once. Sequenced material: peripheral blood. These receptors were collected from a woman aged 30 to 39 with acute or convalescent COVID-19. CDR3s include the opening cysteine and the closing phenylalanine or tryptophan. A D gene is named only where the DNA matches it firmly. A row's size may be missing; if present it is once, few, many or a size class.

V,D,J,size,CDR3,DNA
TRBV11-3,TRBD1,TRBJ2-4,.,CASSESSYWTGKNIQYF,TGTGCCAGCAGCGAATCAAGTTACTGGACAGGGAAAAACATTCAGTACTTC
TRBV4-1,.,TRBJ1-2,.,CASSQDLGLSRGYTF,TGCGCCAGCAGCCAGGATCTTGGACTCTCCCGTGGCTACACCTTC
TRBV5-1,.,TRBJ1-1,once,CASSPGQNLMNTEAFF,TGCGCCAGCAGCCCAGGACAGAACCTAATGAACACTGAAGCTTTCTTT
TRBV11-3,.,TRBJ2-7,.,CASTPYGPNGEQYF,TGTGCCAGCACCCCGTATGGGCCGAATGGCGAGCAGTACTTC
TRBV7-9,.,TRBJ2-7,.,CASSHYGQPYEQYF,TGTGCCAGCAGCCACTACGGACAGCCGTACGAGCAGTACTTC
TRBV10-1,TRBD1,TRBJ1-1,.,CASSESPGTGRAFF,TGCGCCAGCAGTGAGTCCCCCGGGACAGGGCGTGCTTTCTTT
TRBV12-5,.,TRBJ1-6,.,CASGLDGGGNSPLHF,TGTGCTAGTGGTTTGGACGGGGGTGGGAATTCACCCCTCCACTTT
TRBV27,TRBD1,TRBJ2-7,.,CASSPTGEAEQYF,TGTGCCAGCAGTCCGACAGGGGAGGCCGAGCAGTACTTC
TRBV18,TRBD1,TRBJ1-5,.,CASSLPGTGYQPQHF,TGTGCCAGCTCACTTCCCGGGACAGGGTATCAGCCCCAGCATTTT
TRBV29-1,TRBD2,TRBJ2-1,.,CSVASGSLYNEQFF,TGCAGCGTTGCTAGCGGGAGTCTCTACAATGAGCAGTTCTTC
TRBV7-2,.,TRBJ2-2,few,CASSLPSPGELFF,TGTGCCAGCAGCTTACCGAGTCCCGGGGAGCTGTTTTTT
TRBV2,TRBD1,TRBJ1-4,.,CASKKDRGNEKLFF,TGTGCCAGCAAGAAAGACAGGGGAAACGAAAAACTGTTTTTT
TRBV3-1/TRBV3-2,TRBD2,TRBJ2-7,.,CASSQDLTGAGYEQYF,TGTGCCAGCAGCCAAGATTTGACGGGAGCGGGGTACGAGCAGTACTTC
TRBV9,TRBD2,TRBJ2-5,.,CASSPGGQETQYF,TGTGCCAGCAGCCCCGGGGGGCAAGAGACCCAGTACTTC
TRBV9,.,TRBJ1-1,.,CASSVESAGLGLNTEAFF,TGTGCCAGCAGCGTAGAGTCGGCAGGACTCGGGTTGAACACTGAAGCTTTCTTT
TRBV18,TRBD2,TRBJ2-1,once,CASSPRTSSSYNEQFF,TGTGCCAGCTCACCTCGGACTAGCAGCTCCTACAATGAGCAGTTCTTC
TRBV5-1,.,TRBJ2-1,.,CASSPPTGRNEQFF,TGCGCCAGCAGCCCACCTACAGGGCGCAATGAGCAGTTCTTC
TRBV4-3,.,TRBJ1-1,.,CASSQVRGASVAFF,TGCGCCAGCAGCCAAGTGCGGGGCGCTAGTGTAGCTTTCTTT
TRBV5-6,TRBD2,TRBJ2-7,.,CASSPRGTSRYPYEQYF,TGTGCCAGCAGCCCCAGAGGGACTAGCCGTTATCCCTACGAGCAGTACTTC
TRBV7-9,.,TRBJ2-7,.,CASSTTGLPYEQYF,TGTGCCAGCAGCACGACGGGACTGCCTTACGAGCAGTACTTC
TRBV5-4,TRBD2,TRBJ2-3,.,CASSERPGLGTDTQYF,TGTGCCAGCAGCGAAAGGCCGGGACTAGGGACAGATACGCAGTATTTT
TRBV27,TRBD2,TRBJ2-2,.,CASSSLKLAELLNTGELFF,TGTGCCAGCAGTTCCCTTAAACTAGCGGAATTATTGAACACCGGGGAGCTGTTTTTT
TRBV9,.,TRBJ2-3,once,CASSGSGLGTDTQYF,TGTGCCAGCAGCGGATCAGGGTTGGGCACAGATACGCAGTATTTT
TRBV15,.,TRBJ1-5,.,CATSRDRGQPQHF,TGTGCCACCAGCAGAGATCGAGGTCAGCCCCAGCATTTT
TRBV7-6,TRBD2,TRBJ2-1,.,CASSLIAKREGRRNEQFF,TGTGCCAGCAGCTTAATCGCAAAGCGGGAGGGCAGGAGAAATGAGCAGTTCTTC
TRBV18,.,TRBJ2-1,.,CASSREYSSNEQFF,TGTGCCAGCTCGAGGGAGTATAGCAGCAATGAGCAGTTCTTC
TRBV29-1,.,TRBJ1-4,.,CSVVVGVGEKLFF,TGCAGCGTTGTTGTAGGAGTTGGTGAAAAACTGTTTTTT
TRBV29-1,.,TRBJ1-4,once,CSVDPRTDEKLFF,TGCAGCGTTGACCCCCGGACAGATGAAAAACTGTTTTTT
TRBV7-2,.,TRBJ2-3,.,CASSVLASTDTQYF,TGTGCCAGCAGCGTCCTAGCGAGCACAGATACGCAGTATTTT
TRBV10-2,TRBD2,TRBJ2-1,.,CASSSGTRVSYNEQFF,TGCGCCAGCAGTTCCGGGACTAGGGTCTCCTACAATGAGCAGTTCTTC
TRBV24-1,TRBD1,TRBJ2-2,once,CATSDSDRATGELFF,TGTGCCACCAGTGATTCTGACAGGGCTACCGGGGAGCTGTTTTTT
TRBV7-9,.,TRBJ1-4,once,CASSSNRETNEKLFF,TGTGCCAGCAGCTCAAACAGGGAAACTAATGAAAAACTGTTTTTT
TRBV6-1,TRBD2,TRBJ2-1,once,CASRLAAEGNEQFF,TGTGCCAGCAGACTAGCGGCCGAGGGCAATGAGCAGTTCTTC
TRBV13,TRBD1,TRBJ2-1,.,CASSWTGNEQFF,TGTGCCAGCAGCTGGACAGGGAATGAGCAGTTCTTC
TRBV5-6,TRBD2,TRBJ2-1,.,CASSHTWAGRGNEQFF,TGTGCCAGCAGCCACACCTGGGCGGGGAGGGGCAATGAGCAGTTCTTC
TRBV29-1,TRBD1,TRBJ2-5,.,CSIRVGQEVGTQYF,TGCAGCATACGCGTGGGACAGGAGGTTGGAACCCAGTACTTC
TRBV12-3/TRBV12-4,TRBD1,TRBJ2-2,.,CASNRGTGELFF,TGTGCCAGCAACAGGGGGACCGGGGAGCTGTTTTTT
TRBV6-6,.,TRBJ1-5,.,CASRGTVNQPQHF,TGTGCCAGCAGGGGTACAGTCAATCAGCCCCAGCATTTT
TRBV3-1/TRBV3-2,.,TRBJ2-1,.,CASSQVPGGDNEQFF,TGTGCCAGCAGCCAGGTTCCTGGAGGAGACAATGAGCAGTTCTTC
TRBV14,.,TRBJ2-7,.,CASSPLTSIFHEQYF,TGTGCCAGCAGCCCCTTGACTAGTATCTTCCACGAGCAGTACTTC
TRBV5-1,.,TRBJ2-5,.,CASSWTRNGRPGETQYF,TGCGCCAGCAGCTGGACACGAAATGGTCGTCCGGGAGAGACCCAGTACTTC